Below, 4 T cell receptor beta chains from the same sample are listed, as sequenced in a study of cytomegalovirus exposure and HLA in healthy donors. Use of 60 Vbeta and 13 Jbeta primers characterized the PCR. Some clones are missing from TCRdb's copy, which holds only in-frame ones; the method was immunoSEQ multiplex PCR. The sample records some 110,000 clones, roughly 79% being singletons. Sequenced sample: PBMCs. The receptors were sampled from a woman aged 18-29 years in good health and CMV-seronegative.

V usage is TRBV5-8 and J usage is TRBJ1-1; a weak D match, TRBD1 (5 bases). Trimming shortened V by 1 base and J by 11 bases, and 18 bases separated the two germline ends. Germline V gives CDR1 SGHTS, CDR2 YDEGEE. The CDR3 extends over 14 amino acids. As DNA, the CDR3 is TGTGCCAGCAGCTTGTCTCCGGCAGGGCGTTCGGCTTTCTTT. It is translated as CASSLSPAGRSAFF.

V and J are TRBV7-3 and TRBJ2-3; TRBD2 matches 9 bases. This CDR3 is built from 15 residues. V lost 5 bases, J lost 1 base, and 4 bases stayed unmatched. Germline-derived CDR1 and CDR2 are SGHTA and FQGTGA. The CDR3 loop is CASSRTSEGTDTQYF. In DNA, the CDR3 is TGTGCCAGCAGCCGGACTAGCGAGGGCACAGATACGCAGTATTTT.

This rearrangement joins TRBV6-6 to TRBJ1-2, with D uncertain. The CDR3 has 14 amino acids. V lost 6 bases and J 0 bases, leaving 11 bases between the germline ends. The germline V gene encodes CDR1 MNHNY and CDR2 SVGAGI (reference sequence). CDR3 region: CASRSEKANYGYTF. The CDR3 DNA sequence: TGTGCCAGCAGGTCAGAAAAAGCTAACTATGGCTACACCTTC.

The chain recombines TRBV7-3 with TRBJ2-3; TRBD1 matches 9 bases. J was trimmed by 2 bases and V by 6 bases; bases with no gene match: 9. The CDR3 contains 16 residues. Germline V lookup: CDR1 SGHTA, CDR2 FQGTGA. CDR3 bases: TGTGCCAGCAGACCTGGACAGGGGTTGCCCACAGATACGCAGTATTTT. It codes for CASRPGQGLPTDTQYF.